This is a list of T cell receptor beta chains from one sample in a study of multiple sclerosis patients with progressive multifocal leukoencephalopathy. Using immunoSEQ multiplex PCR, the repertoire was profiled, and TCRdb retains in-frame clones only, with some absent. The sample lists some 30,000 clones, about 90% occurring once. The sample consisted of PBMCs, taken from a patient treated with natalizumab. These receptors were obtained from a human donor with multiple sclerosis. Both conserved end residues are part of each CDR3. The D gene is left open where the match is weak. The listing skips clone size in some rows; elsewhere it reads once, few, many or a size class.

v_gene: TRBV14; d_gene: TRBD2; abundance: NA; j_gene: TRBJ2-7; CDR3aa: CASSQGVGAGTSYEQYF; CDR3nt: TGTGCCAGCAGCCAAGGTGTCGGAGCGGGGACCTCCTACGAGCAGTACTTC
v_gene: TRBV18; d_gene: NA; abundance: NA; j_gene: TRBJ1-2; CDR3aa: CASSGATGYGYTF; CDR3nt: TGTGCCAGCTCAGGGGCGACAGGTTATGGCTACACCTTC
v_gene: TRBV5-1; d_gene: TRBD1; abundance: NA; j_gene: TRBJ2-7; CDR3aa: CASSFIPGQAYEQYF; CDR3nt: TGCGCCAGCAGCTTTATTCCGGGACAGGCCTACGAGCAGTACTTC
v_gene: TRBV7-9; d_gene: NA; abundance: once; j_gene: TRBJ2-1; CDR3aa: CASSFLASAFSYNEQFF; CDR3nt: TGTGCCAGCAGCTTCCTGGCTAGCGCTTTCTCCTACAATGAGCAGTTCTTC
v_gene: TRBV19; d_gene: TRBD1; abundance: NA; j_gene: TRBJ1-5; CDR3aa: CASSIQGAGQPQHF; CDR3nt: TGTGCCAGTAGTATTCAGGGGGCCGGACAGCCCCAGCATTTT
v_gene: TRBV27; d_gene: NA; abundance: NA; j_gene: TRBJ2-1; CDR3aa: CASSLLGDEQFF; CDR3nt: TGTGCCAGCAGTTTATTAGGGGATGAGCAGTTCTTC
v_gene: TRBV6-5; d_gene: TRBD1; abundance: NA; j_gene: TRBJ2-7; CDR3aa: CASSYGPGQSSYEQYF; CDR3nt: TGTGCCAGCAGTTATGGCCCGGGACAGAGCTCCTACGAGCAGTACTTC
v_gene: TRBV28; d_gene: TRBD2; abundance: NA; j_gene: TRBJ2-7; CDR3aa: CASSLTSAPYEQYF; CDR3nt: TGTGCCAGCAGTTTGACTAGCGCCCCCTACGAGCAGTACTTC
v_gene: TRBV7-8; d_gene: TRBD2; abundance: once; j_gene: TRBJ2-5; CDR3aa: CASSLLAGGQETQYF; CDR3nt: TGTGCCAGCAGCCTACTAGCGGGAGGCCAAGAGACCCAGTACTTC
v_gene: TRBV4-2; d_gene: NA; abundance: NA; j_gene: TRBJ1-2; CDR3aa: CASSPGRSVTNYGYTF; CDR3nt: TGTGCCAGCAGCCCCGGGAGGTCGGTGACGAACTATGGCTACACCTTC